Here is one TCR beta chain with its context. Its antigen remains unidentified. No much larger clone exists at a distance of one base, and base qualities are not known. Additional DNA sequences in this sample encode the identical CDR3. Including cysteine and phenylalanine, the CDR3 has 13 amino acids. Left in the record is the CDR3 DNA by itself, 39 bases read in frame from the first base. V sheds 1 base and J sheds 2 bases, leaving 5 bases between their ends. Taken from the germline V gene, the CDR1 and CDR2 loops are SGHAT and FQNNGV. The label giving this sample's time point can be read as: pre-treatment sample, taken before nivolumab and TIL therapy. The baseline tumor samples, taken from the same resection that was used to grow TIL, were excised metastases, most often pleural nodules or supraclavicular lymph nodes. Before any PD-1/PD-L1 blockade was given, tumors were harvested, nivolumab was then administered, and patients who progressed went on to receive lymphodepletion, an infusion of expanded TIL, and IL-2. Adults with stage 4 NSCLC were enrolled in a dual-center phase I trial from late 2017 to early 2020. The samples were obtained from a phase I trial that was single-arm and open-label and tested tumor-infiltrating lymphocyte therapy combined with nivolumab in advanced non-small cell lung cancer. Portions of each resected tumor were snap-frozen in liquid nitrogen and were stored at -80 degrees C. Tumor regions of interest were selected on H&E sections using laser-capture macrodissection, ground into about 15 mg aliquots, and extracted using Qiagen Allprep kits.

The data originate from a study of TIL therapy for anti-PD-1-resistant metastatic lung cancer (dated by TCRdb to the early 2020s). For context, the study as a whole: Enrolled patients had a median age of around 58 years (range roughly 35-85) and a median tumor PD-L1 proportion score of 6% to 6.5%. Most of the cohort had lung adenocarcinoma, several tumors were EGFR-mutant and two were ALK-rearranged, and half of the patients were current or former smokers. A median non-synonymous tumor mutation burden of under 1.9 mutations per megabase was determined across the cohort by whole-exome sequencing. T cell receptor beta sequencing of tumor and peripheral blood was used to follow clonotypes across the tumor, the expanded TIL product and serial blood samples.

The full study reports these points: Clonal turnover during TIL culture was high, and many clones enriched in the product were not detected in the baseline tumor, suggesting clonal contraction instead of faithful expansion. Higher clonality and lower diversity were observed in expanded TIL cultures than in baseline intratumoral T cells (median clonality around 6% vs 30%, p < 0.0001). The cohort was highly selected, with more treatment-naive, never-smoker and oncogene-addicted patients than typical, limiting generalizability. The study protocol defined all tumor marker inferences as exploratory.

TCR beta CDR3 regions were amplified from genomic DNA by bias-controlled multiplex PCR with the immunoSEQ v3 hsTCRB kit. An Illumina NextSeq 500 was used to sequence the TCR libraries, reaching 2 million or so read pairs at survey level or roughly 4.5-6 million at deep level. The original methods were these. V, D and J genes were assigned, non-productive sequences were removed, and clonality was reported by immunoSEQ Analyzer software. Repertoires were compared using productive Simpson clonality and Morisita overlap index of productive TRB rearrangements between infused TIL and blood. The source is immuneACCESS, and TCRdb retained only in-frame sequences with V and J called. Part of the clones is not carried over; for the studies checked, unresolved V genes explain less than half of this, and the remainder is unexplained. V, J and clone size derive from that table, while D and trimming were established from the DNA sequence. The sample records about 26,000 clones, 60% to 80% of which are singletons. Together, the top ten hold more than 15% of the sample.

The chain joins TRBV11-2 to TRBJ1-1, with the D gene call left open. The sequence was obtained from a woman aged 30 to 85 with non-small cell lung cancer. The sample consisted of tumor tissue, taken at baseline. The CDR3 sequence is CASSLGSNTEAFF. Here is the DNA: TGTGCCAGCAGCTTAGGGAGCAACACTGAAGCTTTCTTT.